Shown below are 5 T cell receptor beta chains from a single sample sequenced in a study of T cells in Graves' hyperthyroidism and ophthalmopathy. RNA transcripts were the template for amplifying TCR beta CDR3 regions. A first-round RT-PCR of the TCR CDR3 used the HTBI primer set. TCRdb reanalysed the multiplex PCR reads using MiXCR and keeps one entry per CDR3 protein. The data show around 800,000 distinct CDR3 sequences, approximately 40% seen once. The material sequenced was blood. Receptors originate from a man younger than 35 with Graves' hyperthyroidism.

The chain has TRBV6-2 or TRBV6-3 and TRBJ1-1; D not resolved. This CDR3 is built from 12 residues. The germline gives CDR1 MNHEY, CDR2 SVGEGT. Trimming pared 8 bases from V and 9 bases from J, leaving 16 bases between. The CDR3: CASGRVGEKAFF. Written as DNA, the CDR3 is TGTGCCAGCGGTCGCGTGGGCGAAAAAGCTTTCTTT.

A note on this clonotype: A read error may be the cause here, since a much bigger clone is one base away. The rearrangement links TRBV7-9 to TRBJ2-7; D tentatively reads TRBD1 or TRBD2 (5 bases each). The CDR3 is 13 amino acids. The ends were cut back, 4 bases at V and 3 bases at J, with 10 bases in the middle. CDR1 is SEHNR and CDR2 is FQNEAQ in the germline V gene (reference sequence). The CDR3 region has the DNA TGTGCCAGCAGCTGGGATGGGGGCTACGAGCAGTACTTC. This encodes CASSWDGGYEQYF.

A word on this clonotype: The junction shows a germline mismatch at one end, possibly a read error. The chain employs TRBV9 and TRBJ1-5, with D hard to call. Germline V gene lookup returns CDR1 SGDLS and CDR2 YYNGEE. This CDR3 comprises 13 residues. The CDR3 region is CASSVGPNHPQHF. The DNA for the CDR3 is TGTGCCAGCAGCGTAGGACCCAATCACCCCCAGCATTTT.

This clonotype was seen more than once but under ten times. The chain combines TRBV4-1 with TRBJ2-5; the D gene is possibly TRBD1 (6 bases). V lost 9 bases, J lost 5 bases, and 13 bases lay in between. This CDR3 spans 12 amino acids. Germline V gene sequence: CDR1 MGHRA, CDR2 YSYEKL. The CDR3 coding sequence is TGCGCCAGTAGCGAAAGGGGGGAGACCCAGTACTTC. Protein: CASSERGETQYF.

This clonotype has a count of ten or more. The chain is built from TRBV9 and TRBJ2-5; TRBD1 agrees at 10 bases. CDR1 and CDR2 (germline): SGDLS, YYNGEE. V trimming: 3 bases; J trimming: 5 bases; junction bases outside the gene matches: 4. This CDR3 region has 14 residues. In nucleotides, the CDR3 is TGTGCCAGCAGCGCGGACAGGGGGACGGAGACCCAGTACTTC. It translates to CASSADRGTETQYF. Using reference TRBV9 and TRBJ2-5 for the parts outside the CDR3, the full variable domain is DSGVTQTPKHLITATGQRVTLRCSPRSGDLSVYWYQQSLDQGLQFLIQYYNGEERAKGNILERFSAQQFPDLHSELNLSSLELGDSALYFCASSADRGTETQYFGPGTRLLVL.